Listed below are T cell receptor beta chains from one sample, sequenced in a study of T cell changes during pregnancy in multiple sclerosis. TCRdb keeps only in-frame clones here, not all; method: immunoSEQ multiplex PCR. The profile shows 75,000 to 80,000 clones, roughly 95% of them singletons. Sequenced material: peripheral blood, taken in the second trimester of pregnancy. The receptors here all came from a female donor in good health, enrolled as a control in a pregnancy study. Each CDR3 is given with its conserved first and last residue. The D gene is left open where the match is weak. Size tells how often a clone was seen (once, few, many) or the class of an expanded clone, and some rows leave it out.

>TRBD1|TRBJ1-5|.|TRBV6-5
TGTGCCACCAGAAGAGACAGGGTGAGCAATCAGCCCCAGCATTTT
CATRRDRVSNQPQHF
>.|TRBJ1-1|.|TRBV2
TGTGCCAGCAGCATGGGCCCGGGGGGTTATGAAGCTTTCTTT
CASSMGPGGYEAFF
>.|TRBJ1-6|.|TRBV15
TGTGCCACCAGCAGGCTAAATTCACCCCTCCACTTT
CATSRLNSPLHF
>.|TRBJ2-6|.|TRBV4-2
TGTGCCAGCAGCCAAGAGCAGAACTCTGGGGCCAACGTCCTGACTTTC
CASSQEQNSGANVLTF
>.|TRBJ1-4|once|TRBV19
TGTGCCAGTAGTATGGTCGGTGAAAAACTGTTTTTT
CASSMVGEKLFF
>.|TRBJ2-3|.|TRBV9
TGTGCCAGCAACACTGGACTGTTTAGCACAGATACGCAGTATTTT
CASNTGLFSTDTQYF
>TRBD1|TRBJ1-2|.|TRBV19
TGTGCCAGTTCGTTTTACAGGGGACCCTATGGCTACACCTTC
CASSFYRGPYGYTF
>TRBD1|TRBJ2-7|once|TRBV6-6
TGTGCCAGCAGCTTCGGACAGGGGAGCCAATACGAGCAGTACTTC
CASSFGQGSQYEQYF
>TRBD1|TRBJ1-2|.|TRBV7-2
TGTGCCAGCAGCTTAGCCCGGGGACAGGGTGGAGGCTACACCTTC
CASSLARGQGGGYTF
>TRBD1|TRBJ2-2|.|TRBV9
TGTGCCAGCAGCGTGCGTTCTCGGGACAGGCCCACCGGGGAGCTGTTTTTT
CASSVRSRDRPTGELFF
>.|TRBJ1-1|.|TRBV7-2
TGTGCCAGCAGGTTAGGGGCCCTCACTGAAGCTTTCTTT
CASRLGALTEAFF
>TRBD1|TRBJ2-7|.|TRBV2
TGTGCCAGCAGTGCGACAGGGGGCCACGAGCAGTACTTC
CASSATGGHEQYF
>TRBD1|TRBJ2-7|.|TRBV18
TGTGCCAGCTCACGCTCCGGGACAGATTACGAGCAGTACTTC
CASSRSGTDYEQYF
>TRBD2|TRBJ2-5|.|TRBV5-1
TGCGCCAGCAGCTCCGAGCGGGGGTTGGGAGAGACCCAGTACTTC
CASSSERGLGETQYF